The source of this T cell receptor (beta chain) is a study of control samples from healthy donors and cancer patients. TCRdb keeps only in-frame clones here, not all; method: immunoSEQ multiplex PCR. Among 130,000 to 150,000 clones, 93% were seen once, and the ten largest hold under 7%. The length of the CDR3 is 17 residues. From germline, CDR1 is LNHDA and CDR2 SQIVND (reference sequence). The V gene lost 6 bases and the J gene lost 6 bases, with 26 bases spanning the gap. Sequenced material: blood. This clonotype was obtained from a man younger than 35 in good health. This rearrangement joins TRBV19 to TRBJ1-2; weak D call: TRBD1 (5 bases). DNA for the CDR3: TGTGCCAGTAGGCTGAGCTCCCGGCTAACAGGAGGGCATGGCTACACCTTC. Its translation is CASRLSSRLTGGHGYTF.